This is a list of T cell receptor beta chains from one sample in a study of blood T cell repertoires in COVID-19. Method: immunoSEQ multiplex PCR; TCRdb's copy keeps in-frame clones and lacks some. The table includes 200,000 to 300,000 clones, approximately 90% detected once. The sample comprised PBMCs or T cells enriched from blood (not recorded which). These receptors came from a woman in her 30s with acute COVID-19. The CDR3 runs from the conserved cysteine through the conserved F or W. The order of the fields is V gene, CDR3 protein.

TRBV4-1	CASSQEAGVNTEAFF
TRBV6-1	CASSDDLVAYSSGNTIYF
TRBV3-1/TRBV3-2	CASSQHNQETQYF
TRBV19	CASSIVGTGGYEQYF
TRBV2	CANRDREVAYEQYF
TRBV9	CASSGGTRGEQYF
TRBV7-9	CASSLQGAHNEQFF
TRBV5-1	CASSLNSSPYGYTF
TRBV3-1/TRBV3-2	CASSQDRGGPQHF
TRBV18	CASSFSAGSTGELFF
TRBV7-2	CASSLRDRGNSPLHF
TRBV2	CASSEAHQFNYGYTF
TRBV6-5	CASSYSGGAGTEAFF
TRBV7-9	CASSLGGLNTEAFF
TRBV18	CASSPRSGGAVYNEQFF
TRBV18	CASSRGTSGNYEQYF
TRBV5-4	CASSRDTTGGYTF
TRBV7-8	CASSTPGGEGERNYGYTF
TRBV7-9	CASSHRRDGNTIYF
TRBV7-6	CASSLADRGEAEKLFF